This passage covers 20 T cell receptor beta chains from one sample sequenced in a study of control samples from healthy donors and cancer patients. Data came from immunoSEQ multiplex PCR; TCRdb stores just in-frame clones and leaves some out. The sample has 120,000 or so clones; roughly 87% are singletons. The sample was blood. These receptors were collected from a man aged 18 to 29 in good health.

The chain carries TRBV5-6 and TRBJ2-5; 14 bases fit TRBD2. This CDR3 has 16 amino acids. Germline lookup yields CDR1 SGHDT and CDR2 YYEEEE. The V gene end was trimmed by 3 bases and the J gene end by 5 bases; junction bases not matched to a gene: 6. As DNA, the CDR3 is TGTGCCAGCAGCTGGGGACTAGCGGGAGAGCTGGAGACCCAGTACTTC. This codes for CASSWGLAGELETQYF.

With regard to this clone: This sample includes further DNA sequences coding for the same CDR3. The chain employs TRBV18 and TRBJ2-2; D not resolved. Deletions cut 2 bases from V and 3 bases from J, with 1 base between. Germline V gene sequence: CDR1 KGHSH, CDR2 LQKENI. The CDR3 totals 12 residues. CDR3 region: CASSPYTGELFF. In nucleotides, the CDR3 is TGTGCCAGCTCACCATACACCGGGGAGCTGTTTTTT. The full variable domain, completed using reference TRBV18 and TRBJ2-2, is NAGVMQNPRHLVRRRGQEARLRCSPMKGHSHVYWYRQLPEEGLKFMVYLQKENIIDESGMPKERFSAEFPKEGPSILRIQQVVRGDSAAYFCASSPYTGELFFGEGSRLTVL.

The chain uses TRBV30 and TRBJ1-2; D gene uncertain. Trimming removed 3 bases from V and 0 bases from J, with 11 bases in between. The germline gives CDR1 GTSNPN, CDR2 SVGIG (reference sequence). This CDR3 is built from 14 residues. CDR3 DNA sequence: TGTGCCTGGAGCTGGTCAGGAGCTAACTATGGCTACACCTTC. It translates to CAWSWSGANYGYTF.

Here the CDR3 reads CASSNGRAKEKLFF. In DNA, the CDR3 is TGTGCCAGCAGCAACGGCAGGGCCAAGGAAAAACTGTTTTTT. The chain employs TRBV11-1 and TRBJ1-4; a weak D match, TRBD1 (5 bases). The CDR3 consists of 14 residues. The germline CDR1 and CDR2 sequences are SGHAT and FQDESV (reference sequence). Trimming stripped 5 bases from V and 8 bases from J, with 15 bases between.

The rearrangement uses TRBV7-8 and TRBJ2-1; the D is unclear. The CDR3 is made up of 14 amino acids. V shed 5 bases and J shed 1 base, with 9 bases lying between them. Germline CDR1 is SGHVS and CDR2 is FQNEAQ. CDR3 DNA sequence: TGTGCCAGCAGCGCTCTTGGTTCCTACAATGAGCAGTTCTTC. It translates to CASSALGSYNEQFF.

The chain links TRBV6-2 or TRBV6-3 to TRBJ2-5, with no clear D. CDR1 and CDR2 (germline): MNHEY, SVGEGT. This CDR3 has 10 amino acids. Trimming cost V 0 bases and J 11 bases, with 4 bases left between them. The CDR3 reads CASSYSHQYF. In DNA form, the CDR3 reads TGTGCCAGCAGTTACTCTCATCAGTACTTC.

A few counts support this clone. The chain carries TRBV2 and TRBJ2-6; D remains unclear. Trimming cost V 6 bases and J 0 bases, with 9 bases left between them. In germline, CDR1 is SNHLY, CDR2 FYNNEI. The CDR3 has 15 amino acids. The CDR3 protein is CASRILSSGANVLTF. The CDR3 DNA reads TGTGCCAGCAGGATTTTGAGCTCTGGGGCCAACGTCCTGACTTTC.

The chain recombines TRBV19 with TRBJ1-5; 7 bases align to TRBD1. The V and J ends lost 4 bases and 7 bases, in that order; junction bases with no gene match: 10. This CDR3 is 15 amino acids long. CDR1 is LNHDA, CDR2 SQIVND, per germline (reference sequence). The CDR3, as DNA: TGTGCCAGTAGTAAGACCGGGACAGAAGTCCAGCCCCAGCATTTT. This sequence encodes CASSKTGTEVQPQHF.

This clone was observed once. V gene TRBV11-2 combines with J gene TRBJ2-7; D gene ambiguous. Trimming cost V 6 bases and J 1 base, with 10 bases left between them. Germline-derived CDR1 and CDR2 are SGHAT and FQNNGV. The CDR3 sequence is 13 residues long. CDR3 protein: CASRPTGSYEQYF. The CDR3 bases are TGTGCCAGCAGACCGACGGGTTCCTACGAGCAGTACTTC.

The V call is TRBV5-1, the J call TRBJ1-1; TRBD1 might be the D (5 bases). The CDR3 has 14 amino acids. The V end was cut by 2 bases, the J end by 1 base, with 9 bases between. CDR1 is SGHRS, CDR2 YFSETQ, per germline. The CDR3 bases are TGCGCCAGCAGCTTAACAGGCACGAACACTGAAGCTTTCTTT. This translates into CASSLTGTNTEAFF.

The chain joins TRBV14 to TRBJ2-7; D remains unclear. Germline V gene lookup returns CDR1 SGHDN and CDR2 FVKESK. V lost 4 bases, J lost 5 bases, and 18 bases lay in between. The CDR3 spans 15 residues. CDR3 in DNA: TGTGCCAGCAGCCTCCGGGTAGATATGTTCGACGAGCAGTACTTC. It specifies CASSLRVDMFDEQYF.

The gene calls are TRBV18 and TRBJ1-4; TRBD1 aligns across 10 bases. The CDR3 runs to 16 residues. The V gene's germline CDR1 is KGHSH and CDR2 LQKENI. The V gene end was trimmed by 3 bases and the J gene end by 5 bases; junction bases not matched to a gene: 6. CDR3 region: CASSPNPGQGNEKLFF. The CDR3 DNA follows: TGTGCCAGCTCACCGAATCCGGGACAGGGGAATGAAAAACTGTTTTTT. The full variable domain, rest sourced from reference TRBV18 and TRBJ1-4, is NAGVMQNPRHLVRRRGQEARLRCSPMKGHSHVYWYRQLPEEGLKFMVYLQKENIIDESGMPKERFSAEFPKEGPSILRIQQVVRGDSAAYFCASSPNPGQGNEKLFFGSGTQLSVL.

The chain couples TRBV18 to TRBJ2-5, with D maybe TRBD1 (6 bases). The V and J ends lost 3 bases and 5 bases respectively, with 13 bases between them. Germline CDR1 reads KGHSH; CDR2 reads LQKENI. This CDR3 comprises 14 residues. Here the CDR3 reads CASSPESRGETQYF. The CDR3, as DNA: TGTGCCAGCTCACCGGAGTCTAGGGGGGAGACCCAGTACTTC.

The rearrangement uses TRBV30 and TRBJ2-4, with unresolved D. From germline, CDR1 is GTSNPN and CDR2 SVGIG (reference sequence). V was pared by 5 bases and J by 8 bases, with 16 bases between. CDR3 length equals 13 residues. The CDR3 DNA is TGTGCCTGGTCTTCCGACGTTATGGACATTCAGTACTTC. It specifies CAWSSDVMDIQYF.

The J gene is TRBJ2-7, the V gene TRBV5-6; the D is unclear. Germline CDR1 and CDR2: SGHDT and YYEEEE. Trimming removed 1 base from V and 3 bases from J, with 11 bases in between. The CDR3 totals 14 residues. The CDR3 reads CASSLTDIVYEQYF. The DNA for the CDR3 is TGTGCCAGCAGCTTGACGGATATAGTCTACGAGCAGTACTTC.

The V call is TRBV23-1, the J call TRBJ1-5, with TRBD1 matching over 7 bases. TRBV23-1 is reported as an ORF; its role is uncertain. The CDR3 extends over 15 amino acids. The trim removed 3 bases at V and 8 bases at J, leaving 10 bases unmatched. As DNA, the CDR3 is TGCGCCAGCAGTCACCGACAGGGATGGGAAAAGCCCCAGCATTTT. Translated, it gives CASSHRQGWEKPQHF.

This chain connects TRBV5-1 to TRBJ2-2; D is possibly TRBD2 (5 bases). Germline loops: CDR1 SGHRS, CDR2 YFSETQ. This CDR3 contains 14 residues. Trimming pared 4 bases from V and 1 base from J, leaving 8 bases between. CDR3 in amino acids: CASSNGMNTGELFF. In DNA, the CDR3 is TGCGCCAGCAGCAACGGGATGAACACCGGGGAGCTGTTTTTT.

The gene calls are TRBV14 and TRBJ2-6; D unresolved. V lost 0 bases and J lost 3, with 9 bases in between. The CDR3 has 16 residues. Germline V CDR1 and CDR2: SGHDN, FVKESK. CDR3 in amino acids: CASSQDALVGANVLTF. CDR3 in DNA: TGTGCCAGCAGCCAAGATGCTCTGGTTGGGGCCAACGTCCTGACTTTC.

This clone turned up a few times. V and J are TRBV6-1 and TRBJ1-2, with D hard to call. Trimming stripped 3 bases from V and 10 bases from J, with 12 bases between. Germline V lookup: CDR1 MNHNS, CDR2 SASEGT. This CDR3 has 12 amino acids. CDR3 nucleotides: TGTGCCAGCAGTGACGCTCGGTGGGCCTACACCTTC. Translated: CASSDARWAYTF.

The chain couples TRBV28 to TRBJ2-1; 10 bases agree with TRBD2. The germline gives CDR1 MDHEN, CDR2 SYDVKM. The junction had 11 bases not matched to a gene; V was cut back by 3 bases and J by 9 bases. The CDR3 extends over 16 amino acids. The CDR3 DNA follows: TGTGCCAGCAGTTTCGTTAGGCTAGCGGGAGCTTCTGAGCAGTTCTTC. Its protein product is CASSFVRLAGASEQFF.